This T cell receptor (beta chain) derives from a study of a mutant IDH1 vaccine in newly diagnosed glioma. Study as a whole: Treated patients had a mean age of approximately 41 years and a sex split that was roughly 62% male and about 40% female.

This clone turned up a few times. The antigen remains unidentified. Method: immunoSEQ multiplex PCR; TCRdb's copy keeps in-frame clones and lacks some. The profile shows about 94,000 clones, just under 90% of them singletons. CDR3 size: 15 residues. Germline V gene sequence: CDR1 SGHTS, CDR2 YDEGEE. V was pared by 4 bases and J by 10 bases, with 9 bases of the junction left unmatched. Stated time point: week 47, end of study. Every vaccination contained 300 ug of the mutant IDH1 20-mer peptide and was paired with topical imiquimod. The specimen comprised PBMCs, sampled from a glioma patient whose treatment included an IDH1 peptide vaccine. The sequence derives from a woman between 45 and 65 years old with glioma. V is TRBV5-8 and J is TRBJ2-4, with 12 bases lining up with TRBD2. CDR3 sequence: CASSTPGLAGYIQYF. DNA of the CDR3: TGTGCCAGCAGCACTCCGGGACTAGCGGGTTATATTCAGTACTTC.